The 16 T cell receptor beta chains given below trace back to one sample, sequenced in a study of PD-1 blockade in classical Hodgkin lymphoma. Using immunoSEQ multiplex PCR, the repertoire was profiled, and TCRdb retains in-frame clones only, with some absent. The sample has roughly 40,000 clones; over 55% are singletons. In every patient, relapse followed autologous stem cell transplantation, while exposure to brentuximab vedotin differed. Sequencing was performed on peripheral blood mononuclear cells (PBMCs), taken at baseline. Receptors originate from a human donor with classical Hodgkin lymphoma.

The rearrangement uses TRBV7-2 and TRBJ2-1; a possible D gene is TRBD2 (5 bases). CDR3 length: 15 residues. The germline gives CDR1 SGHTA, CDR2 FQGNSA. The V and J ends lost 1 base and 6 bases respectively, with 13 bases between them. CDR3 DNA: TGTGCCAGCAGCTTAGTCACAAGAGGACTCAATGAGCAGTTCTTC. Protein sequence: CASSLVTRGLNEQFF. Combining the CDR3 with reference TRBV7-2 and TRBJ2-1 gives the whole variable domain GAGVSQSPSNKVTEKGKDVELRCDPISGHTALYWYRQSLGQGLEFLIYFQGNSAPDKSGLPSDRFSAERTGGSVSTLTIQRTQQEDSAVYLCASSLVTRGLNEQFFGPGTRLTVL.

V and J are TRBV11-2 and TRBJ1-1; 9 bases map to TRBD1. Per germline, CDR1 SGHAT and CDR2 FQNNGV. J was trimmed by 4 bases and V by 5 bases; bases with no gene match: 8. This CDR3 is built from 15 residues. Here the CDR3 DNA reads TGTGCCAGCAGCCCCCGGGACAGGGTTTTCACTGAAGCTTTCTTT. The encoded protein is CASSPRDRVFTEAFF. Full variable domain (remainder filled in from reference TRBV11-2 and TRBJ1-1): EAGVAQSPRYKIIEKRQSVAFWCNPISGHATLYWYQQILGQGPKLLIQFQNNGVVDDSQLPKDRFSAERLKGVDSTLKIQPAKLEDSAVYLCASSPRDRVFTEAFFGQGTRLTVV.

This chain joins TRBV30 and TRBJ2-2; 8 bases map to TRBD1. J lost 6 bases, V lost 3 bases, and 0 bases had no gene match. From germline, CDR1 is GTSNPN and CDR2 SVGIG (reference sequence). The CDR3 is made up of 12 amino acids. The chain's CDR3 is CAWRGQAGELFF. The CDR3 DNA reads TGTGCCTGGAGGGGACAGGCCGGGGAGCTGTTTTTT.

A few counts support this clone. This chain links TRBV27 with TRBJ2-7; D may be TRBD2 (6 bases). The CDR3 sequence is 15 residues long. Germline assignment: CDR1 MNHEY and CDR2 SMNVEV (reference sequence). Between the trimmed V and J ends, which lost 3 bases and 0 bases, there was a span of 12 bases. CDR3 in amino acids: CASSLSPGSSYEQYF. CDR3 coding DNA: TGTGCCAGCAGTTTGTCCCCCGGGAGCTCCTACGAGCAGTACTTC.

J is TRBJ1-2 and V is TRBV5-8; D is unclear. V lost 4 bases and J lost 6, with 13 bases in between. Germline V gene sequence: CDR1 SGHTS, CDR2 YDEGEE. The CDR3 spans 13 residues. CDR3 DNA sequence: TGTGCCAGCAGCACAGACCCACGAGATGGCTACACCTTC. Its translation is CASSTDPRDGYTF.

The chain uses TRBV5-6 and TRBJ2-1; possible D gene TRBD2, 5 bases. This CDR3 region has 16 residues. Trimming stripped 4 bases from V and 7 bases from J, with 21 bases between. Germline V gene sequence: CDR1 SGHDT, CDR2 YYEEEE. CDR3: CASSVPGLRDSNEQFF. The CDR3 coding sequence is TGTGCCAGCAGCGTTCCAGGCCTGAGGGATTCGAATGAGCAGTTCTTC.

The chain carries TRBV9 and TRBJ2-3; D may match TRBD1 or TRBD2 (5 bases each). CDR3 length equals 15 residues. CDR1 and CDR2 from the germline V gene are SGDLS and YYNGEE. Trimming took 4 bases from V and 0 from J, leaving 12 bases between them. The chain's CDR3 is CASSPDGTSTDTQYF. The CDR3 region has the DNA TGTGCCAGCAGCCCAGACGGGACGAGCACAGATACGCAGTATTTT.

The chain combines TRBV28 with TRBJ1-2; D unclear. The CDR3 has 11 amino acids. Germline assignment: CDR1 MDHEN and CDR2 SYDVKM. Trimming left V 3 bases short and J 6 bases short, with 5 bases between. CDR3 in DNA: TGTGCCAGCAGTTTGGCGCATGGCTACACCTTC. Encoded protein: CASSLAHGYTF.

The chain employs TRBV7-9 and TRBJ2-7; TRBD2 might be the D (5 bases). Per the germline V gene, CDR1 is SEHNR and CDR2 is FQNEAQ (reference sequence). The CDR3 is 14 residues long. Trimming stripped 5 bases from V and 3 bases from J, with 14 bases between. The chain's CDR3 is CASSHSGMNYEQYF. CDR3 nucleotides: TGTGCCAGCAGCCACTCCGGGATGAACTACGAGCAGTACTTC.

The genes are TRBV7-3 and TRBJ2-1; D may correspond to TRBD1 or TRBD2 (6 bases each). The CDR3 loop spans 15 amino acids. Trimming left V 1 base short and J 1 base short, with 8 bases between. Germline CDR1 reads SGHTA; CDR2 reads FQGTGA. DNA of the CDR3: TGTGCCAGCAGCTTAATAGGGGGGTCCTACAATGAGCAGTTCTTC. Amino acid sequence: CASSLIGGSYNEQFF.

The chain employs TRBV28 and TRBJ2-7; D unresolved. Per germline, CDR1 MDHEN and CDR2 SYDVKM. The germline V and J ends were trimmed by 7 bases and 6 bases, with 13 bases remaining between them. The CDR3 spans 12 residues. The CDR3 DNA is TGTGCCAGCAACGGCCGCGGTGCCGAGCAGTACTTC. This codes for CASNGRGAEQYF.

The rearrangement joins TRBV11-3 to TRBJ2-5; no reliable D call. Looked up from germline, CDR1 is SGHNT and CDR2 is YENEEA. The CDR3 runs 13 residues. V gave up 5 bases and J gave up 0 bases, with 7 bases separating them. The CDR3 here is CASSRLYQETQYF. CDR3 DNA sequence: TGTGCCAGCAGCCGCCTATACCAAGAGACCCAGTACTTC.

CDR3 nucleotides: TGTGCCAGCAGTTTCGGAAGACTAGCGGAGGGGGAGCAGTACTTC. Encoded protein: CASSFGRLAEGEQYF. The chain links TRBV6-5 to TRBJ2-7, with TRBD2 identical over 9 bases. Looked up from germline, CDR1 is MNHEY and CDR2 is SVGAGI. Trimming took 4 bases from V and 7 from J; bases not matched to a gene: 11. The CDR3 totals 15 residues.

This chain joins TRBV6-6 and TRBJ2-7; 9 bases map to TRBD1. Losses at the gene ends were 2 bases for V and 2 bases for J; bases not matched to a gene: 4. The CDR3 covers 15 residues. Germline CDR1 reads MNHNY; CDR2 reads SVGAGI (reference sequence). CDR3 coding DNA: TGTGCCAGCAGTTACCCCGGGACAGGGACCTACGAGCAGTACTTC. As protein: CASSYPGTGTYEQYF.

The J gene is TRBJ1-2, the V gene TRBV25-1; TRBD1 is a possible D gene (5 bases). V was shortened by 0 bases and J by 8 bases, with 19 bases between the two germline ends. The germline V gene has CDR1 MGHDK and CDR2 SYGVNS. The length of the CDR3 is 16 residues. The chain's CDR3 is CASSEYLGVKIDGYTF. The CDR3 nucleotides are TGTGCCAGCAGTGAATATCTAGGGGTGAAGATAGACGGCTACACCTTC.

The chain recombines TRBV19 with TRBJ1-6; unclear D gene. V was shortened by 3 bases and J by 0 bases, with 3 bases between the two germline ends. The CDR3 sequence is 14 residues long. CDR1 is LNHDA, CDR2 SQIVND, per germline (reference sequence). CDR3 in DNA: TGTGCCAGTAGTATGGACTCCTATAATTCACCCCTCCACTTT. It codes for CASSMDSYNSPLHF.